The rows below give T cell receptor beta chains drawn from one sample of a study of OX40 agonist ivuxolimab in advanced cancers. Profiled with immunoSEQ multiplex PCR; TCRdb holds only in-frame clones, not every one. This table holds over 75,000 clones, about nine tenths found once. Here the sequenced sample was CD4+ or CD8+ T cells sorted from blood, taken in a trial of the OX40 agonist ivuxolimab. The origin of the receptors is an adult with an advanced solid tumor such as melanoma, head and neck, liver or kidney cancer. Both conserved end residues are trimmed from each CDR3. The D gene is left open where the match is weak.

j_call,d_call,v_call,cdr3_length,cdr3_aa
TRBJ2-1,TRBD1,TRBV28,13,ASSEMKQGGNEQF
TRBJ2-7,.,TRBV19,14,ASSTLFGGLSDEQY
TRBJ2-3,.,TRBV7-8,12,ASSLAGAAHTQY
TRBJ1-1,.,TRBV6-6,12,ASRPGEVNTEAF
TRBJ1-2,.,TRBV6-5,12,ASSYSPGVGGYT
TRBJ2-7,TRBD2,TRBV6-1,15,ASSDYGLAGGTGEQY
TRBJ1-5,.,TRBV16,11,ASRNRAGQPQH
TRBJ1-3,.,TRBV25-1,10,ASGSSGNTIY
TRBJ2-1,.,TRBV25-1,12,ASSTTSSYNEQF
TRBJ2-3,.,TRBV9,14,ASSLGGGTGTDTQY
TRBJ1-5,.,TRBV7-2,13,ASSSLGGRFSPQH
TRBJ1-1,.,TRBV5-1,11,ASSWTEGTEAF
TRBJ2-2,TRBD2,TRBV11-3,14,ASSLSGTSGTGELF
TRBJ1-1,.,TRBV7-6,13,ASSLDTGYNTEAF
TRBJ2-1,.,TRBV25-1,14,ASSEYTGASYNEQF
TRBJ2-2,.,TRBV11-3,12,ASSLGGVVGELF
TRBJ2-7,.,TRBV7-2,11,ASSLVGGYEQY
TRBJ2-3,TRBD2,TRBV18,12,ASPGGGRTDTQY
TRBJ2-2,.,TRBV19,12,ASSPLGNTGELF